This T cell receptor (beta chain) was sequenced for a study of cytomegalovirus exposure and HLA in healthy donors. The primer mix had 60 Vbeta and 13 Jbeta primers. Sequenced by immunoSEQ multiplex PCR; TCRdb stores in-frame clones only, minus some. This sample carries about 140,000 clones, over 75% of them seen once, and the ten largest clones take 1.2%. Germline V gene sequence: CDR1 LNHDA, CDR2 SQIVND (reference sequence). The CDR3 extends over 14 amino acids. V lost 7 bases and J lost 0, with 13 bases in between. V is TRBV19 and J is TRBJ2-7; D is perhaps TRBD2 (5 bases). This receptor was identified in a female donor in good health and CMV-seronegative. Sequencing was carried out using PBMCs. The CDR3 nucleotides are TGTGCCAGTAAGACGGTAGGGAGCTCCTACGAGCAGTACTTC. Amino acid sequence: CASKTVGSSYEQYF. The whole variable domain, filled in from reference TRBV19 and TRBJ2-7, reads DGGITQSPKYLFRKEGQNVTLSCEQNLNHDAMYWYRQDPGQGLRLIYYSQIVNDFQKGDIAEGYSVSREKKESFPLTVTSAQKNPTAFYLCASKTVGSSYEQYFGPGTRLTVT.